Included here is one TCR beta chain sequence, with context. In the study's own analysis: From reference gene primer amplification, estimates of nucleated cell counts were derived. Method: immunoSEQ multiplex PCR; TCRdb's copy keeps in-frame clones and lacks some. V, J and clone size were drawn from that table, and D and trimming were deduced from the DNA. The data contain approximately 100,000 clones, 70% to 80% of them singletons. The source of the sample is a study of blood T cell repertoires in COVID-19. Germline-derived CDR1 and CDR2 are KGHDR and SFDVKD. V was shortened by 2 bases and J by 3 bases, with 12 bases between the two germline ends. The CDR3 length is 15 residues.

Material for sequencing was peripheral blood. The chain is built from TRBV24-1 and TRBJ2-5; no clear D. The TCR was taken from a man older than 75 with COVID-19, enrolled during active disease. This CDR3 is CATSDSRRVEETQYF. CDR3 nucleotide sequence: TGTGCCACCAGTGATTCTCGGAGAGTAGAAGAGACCCAGTACTTC.